This T cell receptor beta chain appears in the sequencing data of a study of PD-1 blockade in classical Hodgkin lymphoma. This clone was detected once. Sequenced by immunoSEQ multiplex PCR; TCRdb stores in-frame clones only, minus some. The sample records roughly 60,000 clones, about nine tenths being singletons. Germline CDR1 reads SGHNT; CDR2 reads YYREEE (reference sequence). This CDR3 is 14 amino acids long. The V gene end was trimmed by 5 bases and the J gene end by 0 bases; junction bases not matched to a gene: 4. Each patient's relapse followed autologous stem cell transplantation, and brentuximab vedotin exposure varied.

This sequence was found in a human donor with classical Hodgkin lymphoma. The material sequenced was peripheral blood mononuclear cells (PBMCs), taken at baseline. V and J are TRBV5-4 and TRBJ2-7, with TRBD2 matching over 8 bases. CDR3 nucleotide sequence: TGTGCCAGCAGTGCGAGCGGGAGCTCCTACGAGCAGTACTTC. It yields the protein CASSASGSSYEQYF.